The sequence of this T cell receptor (beta chain) was determined in a study of blood T cell repertoires in COVID-19 (dated by TCRdb to about 2020). Looking at the study overall: The collaborator samples originated in the United States, Italy and Spain and spanned the acute and convalescent phases of COVID-19. The material from the prospective study consisted of cDNA or gDNA derived from T cells, B-cell-depleted T cells, or PBMCs. Deeply sampled blood TCRbeta repertoires from subjects exposed to, actively infected with, or recovered from COVID-19 were included in the dataset. The repertoires were released in a freely available public database meant as a resource for research on the immune response to SARS-CoV-2. Samples came from the ongoing ImmuneRACE study (first 160 participants) plus 1,254 subjects from 6 global collaborators. The sample metadata nearly always contained a de-identified subject ID, COVID-19 status, age in years and sex. Where available, HLA class I and class II types were obtained from metadata supplied by the sample provider rather than from assay-based typing. Overall results and qualifications from the work: How much clinical and demographic metadata was included differed by source and by participant, and the metadata was provided uncurated.

TCRbeta CDR3 regions were amplified from genomic DNA by means of the immunoSEQ Assay, a bias-controlled multiplex PCR. As for the original processing: Nucleated cell counts per sample were estimated from amplification of reference gene primers within the assay. Sequence reads were collapsed and filtered to measure the absolute abundance of every unique TCRbeta CDR3 rearrangement. For each sample, productive Simpson clonality was calculated as the square root of Simpson's diversity index over productive rearrangements. Not all clones reach the TCRdb copy of this immuneACCESS table, which keeps in-frame sequences only. Checked studies attribute under half of the gap to unresolved V genes and leave the rest unexplained. The V and J calls and the clone size are those of that table, but D and trimming were determined from the DNA. The sample yields over 150,000 clones; approximately 89% were counted once. The top ten clones comprise 6.2% of the sample.

The germline V gene (reference sequence) yields SEHNR for CDR1 and FQNEAQ for CDR2. The germline V end is reduced by 5 bases and the J end by 5 bases; junction bases left unmatched: 11. CDR3 length: 15 amino acids, cysteine to phenylalanine. The kept DNA is CDR3 alone, 45 bases in frame from the first base. Participants in the prospective study were enrolled through a virtual design, were aged roughly 18 to 95 years, and lived in 24 United States geographic areas. In the prospective study, cohorts were assigned on the basis of participant-reported clinical history obtained from a screening survey and a study questionnaire. For ImmuneRACE Cohort 3, a participant was defined as recovered based on two consecutive negative NP/OP PCR tests, clearance by a healthcare professional, or resolution of symptoms. In the prospective study, whole blood, serum and a nasopharyngeal or oropharyngeal swab were collected from each participant by mobile phlebotomists. Participants in the prospective study had the option to provide additional blood draws and questionnaires over a 2-month period. Before DNA extraction, blood samples from the prospective study were shipped at room temperature or frozen.

Points on this clone: The antigen it recognizes is unknown. It has no much larger one-base neighbor in the sample; base qualities were not kept.

The sequence came from a man between 35 and 55 years old who had recovered from COVID-19. Recombination joined TRBV7-9 with TRBJ1-1; the junction holds 7 bases that match TRBD1. Material: PBMCs or T cells enriched from blood (not recorded which). CDR3 protein: CASSASGGLATEAFF. The nucleotide sequence reads as follows: TGTGCCAGCAGCGCCTCAGGGGGGTTGGCGACTGAAGCTTTCTTT.